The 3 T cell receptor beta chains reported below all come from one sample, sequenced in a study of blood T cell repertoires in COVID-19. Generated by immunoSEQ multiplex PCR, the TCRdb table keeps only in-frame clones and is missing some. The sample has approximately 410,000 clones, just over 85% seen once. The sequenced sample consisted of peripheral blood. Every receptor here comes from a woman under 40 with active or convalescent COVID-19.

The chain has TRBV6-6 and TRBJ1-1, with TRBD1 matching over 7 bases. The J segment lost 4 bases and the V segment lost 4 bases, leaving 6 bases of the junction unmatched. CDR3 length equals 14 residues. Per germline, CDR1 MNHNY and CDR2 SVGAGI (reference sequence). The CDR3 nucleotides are TGTGCCAGCAGTTTAGGGGGCACAGGCACTGAAGCTTTCTTT. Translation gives CASSLGGTGTEAFF.

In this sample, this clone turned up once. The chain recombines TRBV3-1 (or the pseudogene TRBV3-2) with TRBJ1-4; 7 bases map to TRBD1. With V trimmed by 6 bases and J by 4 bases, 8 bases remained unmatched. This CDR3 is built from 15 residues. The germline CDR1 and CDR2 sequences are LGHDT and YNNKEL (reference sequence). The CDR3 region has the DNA TGTGCCAGCAGTCGCCGGGACAGCTATAATGAAAAACTGTTTTTT. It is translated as CASSRRDSYNEKLFF.

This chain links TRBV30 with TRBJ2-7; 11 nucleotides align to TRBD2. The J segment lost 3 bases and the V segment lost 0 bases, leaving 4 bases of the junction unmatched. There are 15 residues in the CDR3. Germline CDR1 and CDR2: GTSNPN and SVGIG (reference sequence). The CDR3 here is CAWSVPGLAVYEQYF. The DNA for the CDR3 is TGTGCCTGGAGTGTACCGGGACTAGCGGTCTACGAGCAGTACTTC.